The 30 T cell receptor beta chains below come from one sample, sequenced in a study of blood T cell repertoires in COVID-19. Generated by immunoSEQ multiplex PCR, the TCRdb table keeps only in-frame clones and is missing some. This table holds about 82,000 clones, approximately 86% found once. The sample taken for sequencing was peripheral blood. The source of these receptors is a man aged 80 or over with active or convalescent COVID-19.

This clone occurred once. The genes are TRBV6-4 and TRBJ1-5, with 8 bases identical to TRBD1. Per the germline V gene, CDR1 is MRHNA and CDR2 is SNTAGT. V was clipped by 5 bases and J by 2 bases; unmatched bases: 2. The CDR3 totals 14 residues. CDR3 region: CASSPTGGNQPQHF. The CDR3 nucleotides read TGTGCCAGCAGTCCGACAGGGGGCAATCAGCCCCAGCATTTT.

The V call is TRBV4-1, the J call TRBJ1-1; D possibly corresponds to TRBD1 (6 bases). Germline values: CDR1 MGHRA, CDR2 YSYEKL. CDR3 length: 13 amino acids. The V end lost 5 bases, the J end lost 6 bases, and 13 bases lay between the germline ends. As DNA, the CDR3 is TGCGCCAGCAGCAAACACAGGGACGCTGAAGCTTTCTTT. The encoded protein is CASSKHRDAEAFF.

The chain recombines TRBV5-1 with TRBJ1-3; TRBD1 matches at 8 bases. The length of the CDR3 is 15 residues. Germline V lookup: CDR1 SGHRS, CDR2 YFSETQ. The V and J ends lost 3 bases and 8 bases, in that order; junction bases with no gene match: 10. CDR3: CASSSSTGGTDTIYF. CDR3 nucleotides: TGCGCCAGCAGCTCATCTACAGGGGGAACGGACACCATATATTTT.

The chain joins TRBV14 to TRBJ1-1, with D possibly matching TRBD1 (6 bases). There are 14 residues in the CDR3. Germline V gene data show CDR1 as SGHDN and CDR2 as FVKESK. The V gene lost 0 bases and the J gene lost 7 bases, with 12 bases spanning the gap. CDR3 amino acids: CASSQDLGGSEAFF. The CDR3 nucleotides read TGTGCCAGCAGCCAAGATCTTGGGGGCAGTGAAGCTTTCTTT.

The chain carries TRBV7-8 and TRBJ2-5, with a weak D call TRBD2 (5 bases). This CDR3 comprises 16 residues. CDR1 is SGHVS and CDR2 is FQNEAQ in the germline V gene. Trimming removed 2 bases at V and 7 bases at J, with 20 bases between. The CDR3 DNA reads TGTGCCAGCAGCTTATTGGATATCACAGCCCGGGGGACCCAGTACTTC. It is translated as CASSLLDITARGTQYF.

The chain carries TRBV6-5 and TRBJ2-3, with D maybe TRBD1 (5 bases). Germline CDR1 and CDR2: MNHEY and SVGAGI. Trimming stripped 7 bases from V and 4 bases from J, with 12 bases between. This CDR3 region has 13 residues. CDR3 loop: CASNQDRSDTQYF. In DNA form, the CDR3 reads TGTGCCAGCAACCAAGACAGATCAGATACGCAGTATTTT.

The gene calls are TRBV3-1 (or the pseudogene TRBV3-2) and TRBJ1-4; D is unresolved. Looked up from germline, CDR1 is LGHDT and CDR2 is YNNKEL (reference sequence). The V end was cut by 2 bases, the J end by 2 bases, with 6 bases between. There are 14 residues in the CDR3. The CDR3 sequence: CASSQYGTNEKLFF. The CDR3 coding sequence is TGTGCCAGCAGCCAATATGGCACTAATGAAAAACTGTTTTTT.

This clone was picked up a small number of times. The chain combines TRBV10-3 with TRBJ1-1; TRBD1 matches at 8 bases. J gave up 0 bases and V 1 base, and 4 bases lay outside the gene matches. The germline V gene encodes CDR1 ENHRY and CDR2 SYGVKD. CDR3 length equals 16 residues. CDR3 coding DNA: TGTGCCATCAGTGAGTTGAGGACAGGGATGAACACTGAAGCTTTCTTT. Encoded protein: CAISELRTGMNTEAFF.

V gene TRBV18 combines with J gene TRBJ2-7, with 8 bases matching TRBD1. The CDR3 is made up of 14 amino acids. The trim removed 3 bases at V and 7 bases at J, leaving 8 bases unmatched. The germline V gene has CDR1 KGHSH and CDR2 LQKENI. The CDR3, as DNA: TGTGCCAGCTCACCTGGGGCAGGGGGCGAAGAGCAGTACGTC. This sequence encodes CASSPGAGGEEQYV.

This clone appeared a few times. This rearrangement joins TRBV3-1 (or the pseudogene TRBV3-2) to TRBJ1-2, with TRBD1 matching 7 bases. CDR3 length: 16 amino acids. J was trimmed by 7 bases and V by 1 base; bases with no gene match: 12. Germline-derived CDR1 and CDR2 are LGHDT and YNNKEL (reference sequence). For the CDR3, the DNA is TGTGCCAGCAGCCAAGGGGACAGATATGCTTCTGGTGGCTACACCTTC. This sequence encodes CASSQGDRYASGGYTF.

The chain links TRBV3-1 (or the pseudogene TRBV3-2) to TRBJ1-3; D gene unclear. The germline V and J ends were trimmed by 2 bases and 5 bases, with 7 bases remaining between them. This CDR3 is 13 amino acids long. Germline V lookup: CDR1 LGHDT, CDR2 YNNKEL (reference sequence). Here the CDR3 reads CASSQSVRNTIYF. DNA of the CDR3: TGTGCCAGCAGCCAATCGGTGAGAAACACCATATATTTT.

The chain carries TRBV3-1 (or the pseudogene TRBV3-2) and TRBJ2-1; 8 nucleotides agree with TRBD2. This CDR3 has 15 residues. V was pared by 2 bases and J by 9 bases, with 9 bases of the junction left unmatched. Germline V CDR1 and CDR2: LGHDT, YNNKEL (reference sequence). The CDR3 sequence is CASSQNRAGGLEQFF. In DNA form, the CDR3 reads TGTGCCAGCAGCCAAAATCGGGCGGGAGGACTTGAGCAGTTCTTC.

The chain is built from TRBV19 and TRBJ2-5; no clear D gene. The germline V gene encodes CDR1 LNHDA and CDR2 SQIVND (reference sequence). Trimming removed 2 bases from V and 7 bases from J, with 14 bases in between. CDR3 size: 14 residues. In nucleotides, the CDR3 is TGTGCCAGTAGTATAAACGACCGTGAGGCGACCCAGTACTTC. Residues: CASSINDREATQYF.

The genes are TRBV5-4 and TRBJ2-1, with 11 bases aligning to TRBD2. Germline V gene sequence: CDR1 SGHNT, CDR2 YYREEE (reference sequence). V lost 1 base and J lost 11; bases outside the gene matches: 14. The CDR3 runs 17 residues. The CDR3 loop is CASSLRVALAGGQQQFF. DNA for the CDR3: TGTGCCAGCAGCTTGCGTGTAGCTCTAGCGGGGGGTCAACAGCAGTTCTTC.

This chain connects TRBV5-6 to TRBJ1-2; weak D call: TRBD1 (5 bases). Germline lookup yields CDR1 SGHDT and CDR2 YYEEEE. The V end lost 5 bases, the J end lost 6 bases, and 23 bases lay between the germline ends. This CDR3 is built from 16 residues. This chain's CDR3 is CASSFSGIGLVDGYTF. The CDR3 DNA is TGTGCCAGCAGTTTTTCAGGGATAGGTTTAGTAGATGGCTACACCTTC.

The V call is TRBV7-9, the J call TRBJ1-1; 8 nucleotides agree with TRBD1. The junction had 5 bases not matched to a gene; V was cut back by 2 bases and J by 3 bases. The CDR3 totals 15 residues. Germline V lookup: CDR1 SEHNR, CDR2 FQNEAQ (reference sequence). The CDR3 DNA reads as TGTGCCAGCAGCTTACCCAGGGGGCTTCACACTGAAGCTTTCTTT. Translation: CASSLPRGLHTEAFF.

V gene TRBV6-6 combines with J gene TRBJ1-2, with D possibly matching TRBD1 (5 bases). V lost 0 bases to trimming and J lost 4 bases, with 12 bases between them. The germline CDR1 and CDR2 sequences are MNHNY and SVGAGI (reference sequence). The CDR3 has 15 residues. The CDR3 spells CASSYSTGDGYGYTF. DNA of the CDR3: TGTGCCAGCAGTTACTCGACGGGGGATGGCTATGGCTACACCTTC.

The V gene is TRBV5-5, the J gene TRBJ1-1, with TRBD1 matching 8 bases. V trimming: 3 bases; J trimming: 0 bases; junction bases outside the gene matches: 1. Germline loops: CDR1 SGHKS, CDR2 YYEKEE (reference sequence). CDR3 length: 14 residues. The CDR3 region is CASSSGQVNTEAFF. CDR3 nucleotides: TGTGCCAGCAGCTCGGGACAGGTGAACACTGAAGCTTTCTTT.

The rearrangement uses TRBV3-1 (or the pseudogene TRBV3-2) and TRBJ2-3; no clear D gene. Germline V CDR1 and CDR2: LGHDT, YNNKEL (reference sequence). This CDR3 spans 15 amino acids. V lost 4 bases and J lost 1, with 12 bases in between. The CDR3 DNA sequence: TGTGCCAGCAGCCGAGACGACATACGCACAGATACGCAGTATTTT. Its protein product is CASSRDDIRTDTQYF.

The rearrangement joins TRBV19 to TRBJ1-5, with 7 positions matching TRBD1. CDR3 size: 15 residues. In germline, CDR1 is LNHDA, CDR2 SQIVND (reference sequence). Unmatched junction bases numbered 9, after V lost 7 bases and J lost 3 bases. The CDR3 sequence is CASTSTGPVNQPQHF. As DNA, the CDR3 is TGTGCCAGTACCTCGACAGGGCCAGTCAATCAGCCCCAGCATTTT.

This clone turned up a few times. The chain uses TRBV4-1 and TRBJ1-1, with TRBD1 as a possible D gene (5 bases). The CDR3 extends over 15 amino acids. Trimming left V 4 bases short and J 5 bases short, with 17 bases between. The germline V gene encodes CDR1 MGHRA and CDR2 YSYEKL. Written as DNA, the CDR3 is TGCGCCAGCAGCCCCCGGGTCCAGGGTGGGACTGAAGCTTTCTTT. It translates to CASSPRVQGGTEAFF.

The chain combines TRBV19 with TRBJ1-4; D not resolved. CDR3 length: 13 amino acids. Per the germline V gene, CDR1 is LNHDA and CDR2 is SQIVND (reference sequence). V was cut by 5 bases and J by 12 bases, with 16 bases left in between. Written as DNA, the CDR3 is TGTGCCAGTAGTCCGGGATCCCGGGTGGAACTGTTTTTT. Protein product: CASSPGSRVELFF.

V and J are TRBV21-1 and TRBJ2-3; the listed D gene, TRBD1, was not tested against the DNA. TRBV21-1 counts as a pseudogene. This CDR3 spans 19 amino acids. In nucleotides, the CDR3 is TGTGCCAGCAACCTACCAACCACAAACACGTCCGTGGCCACAGATGGGCAGTATTTT. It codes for CASNLPTTNTSVATDGQYF.

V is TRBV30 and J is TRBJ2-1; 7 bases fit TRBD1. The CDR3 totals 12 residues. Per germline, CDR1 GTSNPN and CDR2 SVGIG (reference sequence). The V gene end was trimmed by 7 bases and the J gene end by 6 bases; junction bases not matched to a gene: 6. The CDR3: CASTGQSNEQFF. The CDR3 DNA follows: TGTGCCTCGACGGGACAGAGCAATGAGCAGTTCTTC. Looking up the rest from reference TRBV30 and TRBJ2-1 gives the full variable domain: SQTIHQWPATLVQPVGSPLSLECTVEGTSNPNLYWYRQAAGRGLQLLFYSVGIGQISSEVPQNLSASRPQDRQFILSSKKLLLSDSGFYLCASTGQSNEQFFGPGTRLTVL.

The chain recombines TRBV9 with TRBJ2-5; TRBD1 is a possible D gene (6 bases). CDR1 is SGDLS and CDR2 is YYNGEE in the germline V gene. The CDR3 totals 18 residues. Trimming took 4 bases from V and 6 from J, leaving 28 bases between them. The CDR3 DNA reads TGTGCCAGCAGCCCCCAGGGGCAGGGGCGGATGATCGTGAAGACCCAGTACTTC. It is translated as CASSPQGQGRMIVKTQYF.

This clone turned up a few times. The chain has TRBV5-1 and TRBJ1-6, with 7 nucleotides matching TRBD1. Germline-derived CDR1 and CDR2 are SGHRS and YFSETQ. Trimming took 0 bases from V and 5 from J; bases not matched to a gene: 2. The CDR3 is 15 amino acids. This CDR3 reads CASSLDRGNNSPLHF. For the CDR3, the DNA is TGCGCCAGCAGCTTGGACAGGGGCAATAATTCACCCCTCCACTTT.

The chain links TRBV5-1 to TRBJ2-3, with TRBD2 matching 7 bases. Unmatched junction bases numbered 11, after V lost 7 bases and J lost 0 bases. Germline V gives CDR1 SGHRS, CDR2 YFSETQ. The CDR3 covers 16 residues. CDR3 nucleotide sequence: TGCGCCAGCTCCCTTGGGAGGGCAGGTAGCACAGATACGCAGTATTTT. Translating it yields CASSLGRAGSTDTQYF.

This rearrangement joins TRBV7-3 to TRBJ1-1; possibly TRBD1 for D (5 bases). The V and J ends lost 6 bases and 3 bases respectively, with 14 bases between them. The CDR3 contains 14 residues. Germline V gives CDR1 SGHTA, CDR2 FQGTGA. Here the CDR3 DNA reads TGTGCCAGCAGTTCTCGTAAAGGGGACACTGAAGCTTTCTTT. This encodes CASSSRKGDTEAFF.

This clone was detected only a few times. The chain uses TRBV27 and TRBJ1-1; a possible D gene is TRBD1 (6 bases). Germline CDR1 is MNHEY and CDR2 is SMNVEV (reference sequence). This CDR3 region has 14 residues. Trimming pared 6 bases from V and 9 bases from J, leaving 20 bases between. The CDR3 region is CASRPAGGHEKAFF. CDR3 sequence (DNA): TGTGCCAGCAGACCCGCGGGGGGACACGAAAAAGCTTTCTTT.

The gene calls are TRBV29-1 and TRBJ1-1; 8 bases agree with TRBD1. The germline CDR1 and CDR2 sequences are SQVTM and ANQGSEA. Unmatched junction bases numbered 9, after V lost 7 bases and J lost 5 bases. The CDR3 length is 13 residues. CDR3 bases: TGCAGCGGAAATGGACAGGGCGGGACTGAAGCTTTCTTT. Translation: CSGNGQGGTEAFF. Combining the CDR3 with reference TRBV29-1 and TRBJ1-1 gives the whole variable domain SAVISQKPSRDICQRGTSLTIQCQVDSQVTMMFWYRQQPGQSLTLIATANQGSEATYESGFVIDKFPISRPNLTFSTLTVSNMSPEDSSIYLCSGNGQGGTEAFFGQGTRLTVV.